Given below is one T cell receptor beta chain in context. Its antigen remains unknown. The CDR3 runs 18 residues. Germline V gene sequence: CDR1 SGHNT, CDR2 YYREEE (reference sequence). J gave up 1 base and V 3 bases, and 8 bases lay outside the gene matches. The data were obtained in a study of cytomegalovirus exposure and HLA in healthy donors. Notes on the study in general: In the analysis, some V segments, TRBV6-2 and TRBV6-3 included, were excluded as indistinguishable.

The PCR used 60 Vbeta and 13 Jbeta primers. Method: immunoSEQ multiplex PCR; TCRdb's copy keeps in-frame clones and lacks some. The repertoire consists of fewer than 250,000 clones, with over 65% occurring once and the leading ten covering approximately 0.6%. The clonotype originates from a man between 18 and 35 years old in good health and CMV-seronegative. The V call is TRBV5-4, the J call TRBJ2-3; 13 bases match TRBD2. The material sequenced was PBMCs. The CDR3 sequence: CASSSKTGTSGGTDTQYF. CDR3 in DNA: TGTGCCAGCAGCTCAAAGACCGGGACTAGCGGGGGCACAGATACGCAGTATTTT.